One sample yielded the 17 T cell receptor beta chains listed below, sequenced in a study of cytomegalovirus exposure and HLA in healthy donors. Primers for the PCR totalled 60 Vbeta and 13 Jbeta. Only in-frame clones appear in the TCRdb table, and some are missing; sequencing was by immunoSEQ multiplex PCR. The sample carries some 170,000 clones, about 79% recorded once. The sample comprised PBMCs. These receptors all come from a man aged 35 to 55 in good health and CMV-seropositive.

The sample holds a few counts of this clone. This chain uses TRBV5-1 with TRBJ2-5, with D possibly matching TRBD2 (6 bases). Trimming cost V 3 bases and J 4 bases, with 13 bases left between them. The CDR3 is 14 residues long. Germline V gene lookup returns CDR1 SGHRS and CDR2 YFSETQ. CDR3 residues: CASSSSLGGETQYF. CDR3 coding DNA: TGCGCCAGCAGCTCCTCGTTGGGAGGAGAGACCCAGTACTTC.

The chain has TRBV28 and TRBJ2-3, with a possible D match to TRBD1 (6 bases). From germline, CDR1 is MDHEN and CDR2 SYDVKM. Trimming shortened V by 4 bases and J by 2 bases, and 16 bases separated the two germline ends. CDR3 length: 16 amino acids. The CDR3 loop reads CASSSLRDTNTDTQYF. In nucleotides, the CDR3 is TGTGCCAGCAGTTCTCTCCGGGACACAAACACAGATACGCAGTATTTT.

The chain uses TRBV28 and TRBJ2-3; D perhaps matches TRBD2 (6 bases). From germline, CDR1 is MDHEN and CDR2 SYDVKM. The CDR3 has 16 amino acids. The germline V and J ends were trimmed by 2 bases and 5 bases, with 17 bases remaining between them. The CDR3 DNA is TGTGCCAGCAGTTTAAGGGTAGCGGTCCGACGAGATACGCAGTATTTT. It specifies CASSLRVAVRRDTQYF. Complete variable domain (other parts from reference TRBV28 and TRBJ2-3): DVKVTQSSRYLVKRTGEKVFLECVQDMDHENMFWYRQDPGLGLRLIYFSYDVKMKEKGDIPEGYSVSREKKERFSLILESASTNQTSMYLCASSLRVAVRRDTQYFGPGTRLTVL.

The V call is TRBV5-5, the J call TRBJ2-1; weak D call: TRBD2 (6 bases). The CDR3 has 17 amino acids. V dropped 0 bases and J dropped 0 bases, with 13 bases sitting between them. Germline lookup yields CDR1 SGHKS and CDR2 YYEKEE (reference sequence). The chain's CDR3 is CASSLAGGILSYNEQFF. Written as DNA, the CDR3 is TGTGCCAGCAGCTTGGCGGGCGGGATCCTCTCCTACAATGAGCAGTTCTTC. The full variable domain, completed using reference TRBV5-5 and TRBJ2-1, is DAGVTQSPTHLIKTRGQQVTLRCSPISGHKSVSWYQQVLGQGPQFIFQYYEKEERGRGNFPDRFSARQFPNYSSELNVNALLLGDSALYLCASSLAGGILSYNEQFFGPGTRLTVL.

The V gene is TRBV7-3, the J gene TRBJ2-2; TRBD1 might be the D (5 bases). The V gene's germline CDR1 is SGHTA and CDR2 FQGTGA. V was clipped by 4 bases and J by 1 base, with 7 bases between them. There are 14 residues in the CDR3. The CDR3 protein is CASSWQGNTGELFF. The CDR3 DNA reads TGTGCCAGCAGCTGGCAGGGGAACACCGGGGAGCTGTTTTTT.

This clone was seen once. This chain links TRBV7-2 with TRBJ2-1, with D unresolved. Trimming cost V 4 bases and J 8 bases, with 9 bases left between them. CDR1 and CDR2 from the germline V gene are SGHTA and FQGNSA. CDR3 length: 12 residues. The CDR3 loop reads CASSYLVDEQFF. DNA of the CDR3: TGTGCCAGCAGCTACTTAGTTGATGAGCAGTTCTTC. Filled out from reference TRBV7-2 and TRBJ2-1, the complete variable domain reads GAGVSQSPSNKVTEKGKDVELRCDPISGHTALYWYRQSLGQGLEFLIYFQGNSAPDKSGLPSDRFSAERTGGSVSTLTIQRTQQEDSAVYLCASSYLVDEQFFGPGTRLTVL.

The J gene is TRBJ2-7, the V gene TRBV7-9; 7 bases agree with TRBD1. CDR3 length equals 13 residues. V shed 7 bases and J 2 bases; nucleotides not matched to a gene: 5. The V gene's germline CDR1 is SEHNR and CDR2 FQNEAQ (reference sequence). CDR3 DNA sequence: TGTGCCAGCAACCGACAGGGTCCCTACGAGCAGTACTTC. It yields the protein CASNRQGPYEQYF.

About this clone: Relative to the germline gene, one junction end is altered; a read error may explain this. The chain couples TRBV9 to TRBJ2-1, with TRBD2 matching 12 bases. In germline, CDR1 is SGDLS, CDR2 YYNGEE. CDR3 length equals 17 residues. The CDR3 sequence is CVSSVVPSGRGRDEQFF. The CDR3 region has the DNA TGTGTCAGCAGCGTAGTACCTAGCGGGAGGGGGAGGGATGAGCAGTTCTTC.

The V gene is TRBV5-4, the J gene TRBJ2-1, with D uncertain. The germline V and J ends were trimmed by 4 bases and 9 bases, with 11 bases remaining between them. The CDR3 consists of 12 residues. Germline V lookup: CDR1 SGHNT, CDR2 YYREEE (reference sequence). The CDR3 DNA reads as TGTGCCAGCAGCCGCACGACGGGTGAGCAGTTCTTC. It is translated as CASSRTTGEQFF.

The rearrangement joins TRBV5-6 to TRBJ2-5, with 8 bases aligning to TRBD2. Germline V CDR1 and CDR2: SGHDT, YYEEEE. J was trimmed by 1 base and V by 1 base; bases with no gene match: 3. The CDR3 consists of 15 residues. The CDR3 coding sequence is TGTGCCAGCAGCTTGCGGGAGGGCCTCCAAGAGACCCAGTACTTC. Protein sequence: CASSLREGLQETQYF.

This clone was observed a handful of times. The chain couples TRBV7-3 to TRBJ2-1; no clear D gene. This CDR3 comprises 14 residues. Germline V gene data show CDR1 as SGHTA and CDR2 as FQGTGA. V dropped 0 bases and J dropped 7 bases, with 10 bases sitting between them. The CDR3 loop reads CASSLTISSNEQFF. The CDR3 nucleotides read TGTGCCAGCAGCTTAACGATTAGTTCGAATGAGCAGTTCTTC.

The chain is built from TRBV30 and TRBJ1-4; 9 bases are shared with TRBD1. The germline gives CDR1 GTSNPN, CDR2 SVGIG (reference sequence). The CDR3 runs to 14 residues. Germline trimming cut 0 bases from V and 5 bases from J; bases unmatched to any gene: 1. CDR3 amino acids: CAWSVDRGNEKLFF. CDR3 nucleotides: TGTGCCTGGAGTGTCGACAGGGGGAATGAAAAACTGTTTTTT.

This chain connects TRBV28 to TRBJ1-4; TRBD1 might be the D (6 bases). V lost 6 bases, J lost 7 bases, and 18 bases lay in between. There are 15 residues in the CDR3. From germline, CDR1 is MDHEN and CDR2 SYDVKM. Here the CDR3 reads CASRAPQGRGEKLFF. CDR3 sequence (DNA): TGTGCCAGCAGGGCCCCACAGGGAAGGGGTGAAAAACTGTTTTTT.

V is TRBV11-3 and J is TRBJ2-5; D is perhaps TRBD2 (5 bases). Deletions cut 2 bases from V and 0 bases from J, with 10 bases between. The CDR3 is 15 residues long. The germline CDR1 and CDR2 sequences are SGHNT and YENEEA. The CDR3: CASSLIGDNQETQYF. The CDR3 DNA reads TGTGCCAGCAGCTTAATCGGGGATAACCAAGAGACCCAGTACTTC.

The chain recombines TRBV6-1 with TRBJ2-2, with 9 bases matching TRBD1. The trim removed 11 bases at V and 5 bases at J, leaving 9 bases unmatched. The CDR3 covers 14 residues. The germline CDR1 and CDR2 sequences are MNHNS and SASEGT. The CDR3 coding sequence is TGTGCCGGGCACAGGGGGCTGCATACCGGGGAGCTGTTTTTT. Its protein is CAGHRGLHTGELFF.

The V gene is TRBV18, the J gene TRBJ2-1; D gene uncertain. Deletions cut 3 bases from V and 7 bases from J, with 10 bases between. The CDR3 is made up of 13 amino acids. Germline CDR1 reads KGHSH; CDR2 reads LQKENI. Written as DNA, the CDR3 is TGTGCCAGCTCACCCTCACCTAGGAATGAGCAGTTCTTC. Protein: CASSPSPRNEQFF.

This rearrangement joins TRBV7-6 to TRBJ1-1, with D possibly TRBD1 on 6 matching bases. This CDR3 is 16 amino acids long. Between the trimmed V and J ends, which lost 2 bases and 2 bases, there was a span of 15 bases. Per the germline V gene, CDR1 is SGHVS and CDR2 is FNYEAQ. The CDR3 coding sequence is TGTGCCAGCAGCTTATTACAGGGACCTCCCAACACTGAAGCTTTCTTT. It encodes CASSLLQGPPNTEAFF. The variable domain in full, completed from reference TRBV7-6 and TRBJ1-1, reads GAGVSQSPRYKVTKRGQDVALRCDPISGHVSLYWYRQALGQGPEFLTYFNYEAQQDKSGLPNDRFSAERPEGSISTLTIQRTEQRDSAMYRCASSLLQGPPNTEAFFGQGTRLTVV.